The sequence of this T cell receptor (beta chain) was determined in a study of cytomegalovirus exposure and HLA in healthy donors. Notes on the study in general: It emerged from a later analysis that several of the most significant clusters appeared to be linked to common viral pathogens.

Between the trimmed V and J ends, which lost 4 bases and 8 bases, there was a span of 22 bases. The CDR3 totals 16 residues. Germline assignment: CDR1 SEHNR and CDR2 FQNEAQ (reference sequence). As for this clone: Its antigen is currently unknown.

PCR was performed using 60 Vbeta and 13 Jbeta primers. The assay was immunoSEQ multiplex PCR, and TCRdb's table has in-frame clones only and misses some. The data hold 200,000 or so clones, with roughly 80% observed a single time. The sequenced material came from PBMCs. This clonotype was obtained from a boy aged 5-17 years in good health and CMV-seronegative. The chain has TRBV7-9 and TRBJ2-3, with D possibly being TRBD2 (7 bases). DNA of the CDR3: TGTGCCAGCAGCTCATGGGAGCGGGGAGGAGGGGGTACGCAGTATTTT. Translating it yields CASSSWERGGGGTQYF.